A selection of T cell receptor beta chains follows, all from one sample in a study of CD8+ T cells in alopecia areata. Sequenced by immunoSEQ multiplex PCR; TCRdb stores in-frame clones only, minus some. The repertoire includes 90,000 to 150,000 clones, 53% of them detected once, and about 0.5% sits in the top ten. The sequenced sample was CD4+ T cells sorted from blood, obtained at week 4, from a patient treated with tofacitinib. These receptors all stem from a human donor with alopecia areata. Each CDR3 is given with its conserved first and last residue. The order of the fields is CDR3 protein, CDR3 DNA, V gene, D gene, clone size, J gene, CDR3 length. D genes are given only for firm matches. Size is stated for part of the rows, as once, few or many counts, or as a class when the clone is expanded.

CDR3 protein: CASSRLPNGAGLGYEQYF
CDR3 DNA: TGTGCCAGCAGCCGACTTCCAAATGGAGCGGGACTAGGCTACGAGCAGTACTTC
V gene: TRBV14
D gene: TRBD2
clone size: few
J gene: TRBJ2-7
CDR3 length: 18

CDR3 protein: CASSQLLLERSTDTQYF
CDR3 DNA: TGCGCCAGCAGCCAACTTCTATTGGAGCGGAGCACAGATACGCAGTATTTT
V gene: TRBV4-1
D gene: .
clone size: .
J gene: TRBJ2-3
CDR3 length: 17

CDR3 protein: CAWGQTYPYEQYF
CDR3 DNA: TGTGCCTGGGGACAGACTTACCCCTACGAGCAGTACTTC
V gene: TRBV30
D gene: .
clone size: once
J gene: TRBJ2-7
CDR3 length: 13

CDR3 protein: CSVEGVANTEAFF
CDR3 DNA: TGCAGCGTTGAAGGTGTAGCGAACACTGAAGCTTTCTTT
V gene: TRBV29-1
D gene: .
clone size: .
J gene: TRBJ1-1
CDR3 length: 13

CDR3 protein: CASSHPGQGSYEQYF
CDR3 DNA: TGCGCCAGCAGCCATCCGGGACAGGGCTCCTACGAGCAGTACTTC
V gene: TRBV4-1
D gene: TRBD1
clone size: .
J gene: TRBJ2-7
CDR3 length: 15

CDR3 protein: CASSYAASGRREQYF
CDR3 DNA: TGTGCCAGCAGTTACGCGGCTAGCGGGAGAAGGGAGCAGTACTTC
V gene: TRBV6-5
D gene: TRBD2
clone size: few
J gene: TRBJ2-7
CDR3 length: 15

CDR3 protein: CSVATQFNQPQHF
CDR3 DNA: TGCAGCGTTGCAACCCAGTTCAATCAGCCCCAGCATTTT
V gene: TRBV29-1
D gene: .
clone size: few
J gene: TRBJ1-5
CDR3 length: 13

CDR3 protein: CSAEGGIADTQYF
CDR3 DNA: TGCAGCGCCGAAGGGGGGATAGCAGATACGCAGTATTTT
V gene: TRBV29-1
D gene: .
clone size: .
J gene: TRBJ2-3
CDR3 length: 13

CDR3 protein: CASSRGTAYNEQFF
CDR3 DNA: TGTGCCAGCAGCCGCGGGACAGCCTACAATGAGCAGTTCTTC
V gene: TRBV7-9
D gene: .
clone size: .
J gene: TRBJ2-1
CDR3 length: 14

CDR3 protein: CASSLSSYNSPLHF
CDR3 DNA: TGTGCCAGCAGTTTATCCAGCTATAATTCACCCCTCCACTTT
V gene: TRBV27
D gene: .
clone size: .
J gene: TRBJ1-6
CDR3 length: 14

CDR3 protein: CASSLVGQGNIQYF
CDR3 DNA: TGTGCCAGCAGTTTAGTTGGACAGGGGAACATTCAGTACTTC
V gene: TRBV28
D gene: TRBD1
clone size: few
J gene: TRBJ2-4
CDR3 length: 14

CDR3 protein: CASSLGQAILYEQYF
CDR3 DNA: TGTGCCAGCAGTCTCGGACAGGCCATCCTCTACGAGCAGTACTTC
V gene: TRBV6-5
D gene: TRBD1
clone size: .
J gene: TRBJ2-7
CDR3 length: 15

CDR3 protein: CSVEARGHSYGYTF
CDR3 DNA: TGCAGCGTTGAGGCCAGGGGGCATAGCTATGGCTACACCTTC
V gene: TRBV29-1
D gene: TRBD1
clone size: few
J gene: TRBJ1-2
CDR3 length: 14

CDR3 protein: CAISEGAGGRLVSEQYF
CDR3 DNA: TGTGCCATCAGTGAGGGCGCCGGGGGGAGGTTAGTCAGCGAGCAGTACTTC
V gene: TRBV10-3
D gene: TRBD2
clone size: few
J gene: TRBJ2-7
CDR3 length: 17

CDR3 protein: CASSLGPRGGLYEQYF
CDR3 DNA: TGTGCCAGCAGCTTAGGCCCTAGGGGGGGCCTCTACGAGCAGTACTTC
V gene: TRBV7-2
D gene: .
clone size: few
J gene: TRBJ2-7
CDR3 length: 16

CDR3 protein: CASSQQVSSYNEQFF
CDR3 DNA: TGTGCCAGTAGCCAACAGGTGAGCTCCTACAATGAGCAGTTCTTC
V gene: TRBV19
D gene: .
clone size: few
J gene: TRBJ2-1
CDR3 length: 15

CDR3 protein: CASSLTSGPYEQYF
CDR3 DNA: TGTGCCAGCAGCCTCACTAGCGGTCCCTACGAGCAGTACTTC
V gene: TRBV14
D gene: TRBD2
clone size: few
J gene: TRBJ2-7
CDR3 length: 14

CDR3 protein: CSTEGVNTEAFF
CDR3 DNA: TGCAGCACTGAGGGGGTGAACACTGAAGCTTTCTTT
V gene: TRBV29-1
D gene: .
clone size: .
J gene: TRBJ1-1
CDR3 length: 12

CDR3 protein: CASSSGARGGETQYF
CDR3 DNA: TGTGCCAGCAGCTCGGGGGCCCGTGGCGGCGAGACCCAGTACTTC
V gene: TRBV5-6
D gene: .
clone size: .
J gene: TRBJ2-5
CDR3 length: 15

CDR3 protein: CASSPDLKRYEQYF
CDR3 DNA: TGTGCCAGCAGTCCCGACCTGAAGCGATACGAGCAGTACTTC
V gene: TRBV2
D gene: .
clone size: few
J gene: TRBJ2-7
CDR3 length: 14

CDR3 protein: CASSLPRNTDTQYF
CDR3 DNA: TGTGCCAGCAGCTTGCCGAGGAACACAGATACGCAGTATTTT
V gene: TRBV5-6
D gene: .
clone size: .
J gene: TRBJ2-3
CDR3 length: 14

CDR3 protein: CAWSVGTSEYNEQFF
CDR3 DNA: TGTGCCTGGAGTGTTGGGACTAGCGAGTACAATGAGCAGTTCTTC
V gene: TRBV30
D gene: TRBD2
clone size: .
J gene: TRBJ2-1
CDR3 length: 15

CDR3 protein: CASRGDRSSNQPQHF
CDR3 DNA: TGTGCCAGCAGGGGGGACAGGAGTAGCAATCAGCCCCAGCATTTT
V gene: TRBV6-5
D gene: TRBD1
clone size: .
J gene: TRBJ1-5
CDR3 length: 15

CDR3 protein: CASSPEEWVSGANVLTF
CDR3 DNA: TGCGCCAGCAGCCCGGAGGAGTGGGTCTCTGGGGCCAACGTCCTGACTTTC
V gene: TRBV4-1
D gene: .
clone size: .
J gene: TRBJ2-6
CDR3 length: 17

CDR3 protein: CASSGTGEWETQYF
CDR3 DNA: TGCGCCAGCAGTGGGACAGGGGAATGGGAGACCCAGTACTTC
V gene: TRBV5-1
D gene: TRBD1
clone size: .
J gene: TRBJ2-5
CDR3 length: 14

CDR3 protein: CASSVDLGSDTQYF
CDR3 DNA: TGTGCCAGCAGCGTAGATCTGGGGTCAGATACGCAGTATTTT
V gene: TRBV9
D gene: .
clone size: .
J gene: TRBJ2-3
CDR3 length: 14

CDR3 protein: CASSRGQGLIYEQYF
CDR3 DNA: TGTGCCAGCAGCCGCGGACAGGGGTTGATCTACGAGCAGTACTTC
V gene: TRBV6-5
D gene: TRBD1
clone size: .
J gene: TRBJ2-7
CDR3 length: 15

CDR3 protein: CASSFDRVGSTTGIHGYTF
CDR3 DNA: TGCGCCAGCAGTTTTGATCGTGTAGGGTCTACGACAGGGATTCATGGCTACACCTTC
V gene: TRBV10-2
D gene: TRBD1
clone size: .
J gene: TRBJ1-2
CDR3 length: 19

CDR3 protein: CASSPGGDYYEQYF
CDR3 DNA: TGTGCCAGCTCGCCCGGGGGGGACTACTACGAGCAGTACTTC
V gene: TRBV18
D gene: TRBD2
clone size: .
J gene: TRBJ2-7
CDR3 length: 14

CDR3 protein: CSVSTPWTTGELFF
CDR3 DNA: TGCAGCGTTTCTACGCCGTGGACAACCGGGGAGCTGTTTTTT
V gene: TRBV29-1
D gene: .
clone size: .
J gene: TRBJ2-2
CDR3 length: 14

CDR3 protein: CASSFSLPGPYPQYF
CDR3 DNA: TGTGCCAGCAGCTTTTCTCTACCGGGACCCTACCCCCAGTACTTC
V gene: TRBV7-9
D gene: .
clone size: few
J gene: TRBJ2-7
CDR3 length: 15

CDR3 protein: CASSQLPRETQYF
CDR3 DNA: TGTGCCAGCAGCCAGCTCCCACGAGAGACCCAGTACTTC
V gene: TRBV14
D gene: .
clone size: .
J gene: TRBJ2-5
CDR3 length: 13

CDR3 protein: CASSSDRASYEQYF
CDR3 DNA: TGTGCCAGCAGCTCCGACAGGGCCTCCTACGAGCAGTACTTC
V gene: TRBV11-2
D gene: TRBD1
clone size: .
J gene: TRBJ2-7
CDR3 length: 14

CDR3 protein: CSVVLTDSSYEQYF
CDR3 DNA: TGCAGCGTTGTTCTAACGGATAGCTCCTACGAGCAGTACTTC
V gene: TRBV29-1
D gene: .
clone size: .
J gene: TRBJ2-7
CDR3 length: 14

CDR3 protein: CSVGGPVYMNTEAFF
CDR3 DNA: TGCAGCGTTGGGGGCCCCGTCTATATGAACACTGAAGCTTTCTTT
V gene: TRBV29-1
D gene: .
clone size: .
J gene: TRBJ1-1
CDR3 length: 15

CDR3 protein: CASSYGPHGTQYF
CDR3 DNA: TGTGCCAGCAGTTACGGCCCTCACGGGACCCAGTACTTC
V gene: TRBV6-5
D gene: .
clone size: .
J gene: TRBJ2-5
CDR3 length: 13

CDR3 protein: CSVVRIYNEQFF
CDR3 DNA: TGCAGCGTTGTCAGGATCTACAATGAGCAGTTCTTC
V gene: TRBV29-1
D gene: .
clone size: .
J gene: TRBJ2-1
CDR3 length: 12

CDR3 protein: CASSAQGTNYGYTF
CDR3 DNA: TGCGCCAGCAGCGCACAGGGAACTAACTATGGCTACACCTTC
V gene: TRBV4-1
D gene: .
clone size: few
J gene: TRBJ1-2
CDR3 length: 14

CDR3 protein: CASSIQGNYGYTF
CDR3 DNA: TGTGCCAGCAGCATACAGGGAAACTATGGCTACACCTTC
V gene: TRBV5-6
D gene: .
clone size: .
J gene: TRBJ1-2
CDR3 length: 13

CDR3 protein: CAWGGRGEGTQYF
CDR3 DNA: TGTGCCTGGGGGGGCCGCGGGGAAGGGACCCAGTACTTC
V gene: TRBV30
D gene: .
clone size: .
J gene: TRBJ2-5
CDR3 length: 13

CDR3 protein: CAWITTDTQYF
CDR3 DNA: TGTGCCTGGATTACGACAGATACGCAGTATTTT
V gene: TRBV30
D gene: .
clone size: .
J gene: TRBJ2-3
CDR3 length: 11

CDR3 protein: CASSLVVRPNEAFF
CDR3 DNA: TGTGCCAGCAGCTTAGTGGTCAGGCCGAATGAAGCTTTCTTT
V gene: TRBV7-8
D gene: .
clone size: .
J gene: TRBJ1-1
CDR3 length: 14

CDR3 protein: CASSVEGRGNTDTQYF
CDR3 DNA: TGTGCCAGCAGCGTAGAGGGCAGGGGGAACACAGATACGCAGTATTTT
V gene: TRBV9
D gene: TRBD1
clone size: .
J gene: TRBJ2-3
CDR3 length: 16

CDR3 protein: CASSFWDRGTRSSYNEQFF
CDR3 DNA: TGTGCCAGCAGCTTTTGGGACAGGGGGACGAGGAGCTCCTACAATGAGCAGTTCTTC
V gene: TRBV5-4
D gene: TRBD1
clone size: .
J gene: TRBJ2-1
CDR3 length: 19

CDR3 protein: CATSRGGRAEAFF
CDR3 DNA: TGTGCCACCAGCAGAGGGGGACGCGCTGAAGCTTTCTTT
V gene: TRBV15
D gene: .
clone size: few
J gene: TRBJ1-1
CDR3 length: 13

CDR3 protein: CSVEGLGRPYEQYF
CDR3 DNA: TGCAGCGTTGAGGGGTTGGGGCGTCCCTACGAGCAGTACTTC
V gene: TRBV29-1
D gene: .
clone size: few
J gene: TRBJ2-7
CDR3 length: 14

CDR3 protein: CASSVGGYSNQPQHF
CDR3 DNA: TGTGCCAGCAGCGTAGGCGGATATAGCAATCAGCCCCAGCATTTT
V gene: TRBV9
D gene: .
clone size: .
J gene: TRBJ1-5
CDR3 length: 15

CDR3 protein: CASSGPRTGAQYF
CDR3 DNA: TGTGCCAGCAGCGGACCACGGACAGGGGCGCAGTATTTT
V gene: TRBV9
D gene: TRBD1
clone size: .
J gene: TRBJ2-3
CDR3 length: 13

CDR3 protein: CASSAGTATYEQYF
CDR3 DNA: TGTGCCAGCAGCGCCGGGACGGCTACCTACGAGCAGTACTTC
V gene: TRBV6-1
D gene: .
clone size: .
J gene: TRBJ2-7
CDR3 length: 14

CDR3 protein: CTSSQERGDINQPQHF
CDR3 DNA: TGCACCAGCAGCCAAGAGAGGGGGGATATTAATCAGCCCCAGCATTTT
V gene: TRBV1
D gene: .
clone size: .
J gene: TRBJ1-5
CDR3 length: 16

CDR3 protein: CASSPQGGGANVLTF
CDR3 DNA: TGTGCTAGCAGCCCCCAAGGTGGAGGGGCCAACGTCCTGACTTTC
V gene: TRBV7-7
D gene: .
clone size: .
J gene: TRBJ2-6
CDR3 length: 15

CDR3 protein: CASSLAGGNADTQYF
CDR3 DNA: TGTGCCAGCAGCTTGGCGGGGGGAAACGCAGATACGCAGTATTTT
V gene: TRBV7-3
D gene: TRBD2
clone size: few
J gene: TRBJ2-3
CDR3 length: 15

CDR3 protein: CASSLDIGITSYEQYF
CDR3 DNA: TGTGCCAGCAGCTTAGATATCGGGATTACTAGTTACGAGCAGTACTTC
V gene: TRBV7-2
D gene: .
clone size: few
J gene: TRBJ2-7
CDR3 length: 16

CDR3 protein: CSVGNGGEQYF
CDR3 DNA: TGCAGCGTTGGTAACGGAGGCGAGCAGTACTTC
V gene: TRBV29-1
D gene: .
clone size: .
J gene: TRBJ2-7
CDR3 length: 11